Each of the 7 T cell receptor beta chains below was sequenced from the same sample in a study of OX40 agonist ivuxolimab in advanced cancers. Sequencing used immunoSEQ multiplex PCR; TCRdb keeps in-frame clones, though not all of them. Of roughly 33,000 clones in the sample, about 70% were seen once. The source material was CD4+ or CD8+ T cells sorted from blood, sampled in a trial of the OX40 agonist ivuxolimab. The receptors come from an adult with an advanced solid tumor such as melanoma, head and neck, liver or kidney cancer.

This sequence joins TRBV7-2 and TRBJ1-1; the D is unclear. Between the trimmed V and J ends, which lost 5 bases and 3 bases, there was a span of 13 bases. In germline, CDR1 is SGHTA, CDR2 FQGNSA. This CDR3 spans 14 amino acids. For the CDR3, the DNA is TGTGCCAGCAGCACTCCAGAGAGGGACACTGAAGCTTTCTTT. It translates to CASSTPERDTEAFF.

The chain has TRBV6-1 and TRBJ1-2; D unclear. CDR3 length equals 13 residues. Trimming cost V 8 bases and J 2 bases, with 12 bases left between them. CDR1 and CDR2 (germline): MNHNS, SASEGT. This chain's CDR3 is CASSGVLNYGYTF. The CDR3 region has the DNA TGTGCCAGCTCCGGGGTCTTAAACTATGGCTACACCTTC.

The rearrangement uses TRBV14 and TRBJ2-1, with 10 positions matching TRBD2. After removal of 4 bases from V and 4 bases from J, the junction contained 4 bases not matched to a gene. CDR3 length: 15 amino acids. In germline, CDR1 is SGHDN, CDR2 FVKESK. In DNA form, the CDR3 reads TGTGCCAGCAGCCCCGAGCGGGGGGGATACAATGAGCAGTTCTTC. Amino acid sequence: CASSPERGGYNEQFF.

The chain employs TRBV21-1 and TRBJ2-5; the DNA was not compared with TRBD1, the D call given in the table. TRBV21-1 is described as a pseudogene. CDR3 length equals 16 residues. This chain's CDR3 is CASSKRGGTGQETQYF. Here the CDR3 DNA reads TGTGCCAGCAGCAAAAGAGGTGGGACAGGGCAAGAGACCCAGTACTTC.

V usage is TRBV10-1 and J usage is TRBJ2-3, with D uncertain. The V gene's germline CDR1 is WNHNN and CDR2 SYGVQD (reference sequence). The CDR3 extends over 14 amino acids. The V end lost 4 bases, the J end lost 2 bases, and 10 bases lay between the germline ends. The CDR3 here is CASSGSQYTDTQYF. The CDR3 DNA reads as TGCGCCAGCAGTGGGTCCCAGTACACAGATACGCAGTATTTT.

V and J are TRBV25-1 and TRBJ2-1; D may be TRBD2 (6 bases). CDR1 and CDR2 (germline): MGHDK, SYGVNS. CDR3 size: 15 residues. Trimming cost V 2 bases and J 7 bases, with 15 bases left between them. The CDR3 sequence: CASSEAQGGQNEQFF. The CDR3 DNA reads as TGTGCCAGCAGTGAAGCCCAGGGAGGTCAGAATGAGCAGTTCTTC.

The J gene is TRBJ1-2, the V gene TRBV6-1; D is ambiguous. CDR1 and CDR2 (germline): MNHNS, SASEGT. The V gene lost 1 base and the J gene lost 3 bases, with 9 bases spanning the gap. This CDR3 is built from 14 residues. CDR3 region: CASSEVGGHYGYTF. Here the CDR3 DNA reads TGTGCCAGCAGTGAAGTGGGAGGGCACTATGGCTACACCTTC.